This T cell receptor (beta chain) is drawn from a study of blood T cell repertoires in COVID-19. Study background: Italy, Spain and the United States were the sources of the convalescent and acute COVID-19 samples. T cells, B-cell-depleted T cells, or PBMCs supplied cDNA or gDNA.

Repertoires were generated with immunoSEQ multiplex PCR, while TCRdb's copy carries only in-frame clones and drops some. The sample holds around 330,000 clones, 70% to 90% seen once. Trimming shortened V by 6 bases and J by 3 bases, and 15 bases separated the two germline ends. Germline V gene data show CDR1 as KGHSH and CDR2 as LQKENI. This CDR3 comprises 14 residues. The V gene is TRBV18, the J gene TRBJ2-7; possible D gene TRBD2, 5 bases. This TCR came from a woman aged 50 to 60 with active or convalescent COVID-19. The sample comprised peripheral blood. CDR3 residues: CASSPQTGSYEQYF. The CDR3 bases are TGTGCCAGCTCTCCGCAGACGGGGAGCTACGAGCAGTACTTC.